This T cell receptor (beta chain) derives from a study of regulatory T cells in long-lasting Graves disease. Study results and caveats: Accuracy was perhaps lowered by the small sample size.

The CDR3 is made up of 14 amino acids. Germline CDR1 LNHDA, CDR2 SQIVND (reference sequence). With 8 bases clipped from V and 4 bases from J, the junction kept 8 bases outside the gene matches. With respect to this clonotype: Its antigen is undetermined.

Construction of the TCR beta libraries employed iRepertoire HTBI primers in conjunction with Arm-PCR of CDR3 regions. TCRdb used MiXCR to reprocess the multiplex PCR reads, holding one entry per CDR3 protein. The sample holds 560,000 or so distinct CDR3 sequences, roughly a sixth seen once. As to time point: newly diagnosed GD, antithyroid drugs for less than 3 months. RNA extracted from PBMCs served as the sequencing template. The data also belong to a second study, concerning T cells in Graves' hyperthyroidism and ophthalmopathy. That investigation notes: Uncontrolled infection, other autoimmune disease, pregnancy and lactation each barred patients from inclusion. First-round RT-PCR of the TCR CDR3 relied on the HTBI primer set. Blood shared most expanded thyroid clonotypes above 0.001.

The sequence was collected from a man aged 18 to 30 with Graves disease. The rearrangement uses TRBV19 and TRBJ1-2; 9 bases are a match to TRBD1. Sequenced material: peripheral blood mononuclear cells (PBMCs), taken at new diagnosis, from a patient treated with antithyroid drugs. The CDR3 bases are TGTGCCAGTCGAACCCGGGACAGGGCCTATGGCTACACCTTC. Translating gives CASRTRDRAYGYTF.